This T cell receptor (beta chain) was identified in a study of cytomegalovirus exposure and HLA in healthy donors. About the research overall: Caucasian-associated ancestry cluster membership applied to around 80% of 398 genotyped donors. General study results and limits: In a later analysis, several top co-occurrence clusters appeared linked to parvovirus B19, influenza, CMV and Epstein-Barr virus. In an earlier analysis, most TCR beta V segments were productive about 87% or about 30% of the time.

Use of 60 Vbeta and 13 Jbeta primers characterized the PCR. The assay was immunoSEQ multiplex PCR, and TCRdb's table has in-frame clones only and misses some. The sample comprises 130,000 or so clones, about 80% of which are singletons, and 5% to 6% rests with the top ten. A word on this clone: Its target is not known.

In germline, CDR1 is MDHEN, CDR2 SYDVKM. The CDR3 totals 15 residues. V was pared by 5 bases and J by 4 bases, with 7 bases of the junction left unmatched. The source of this sequence is a man aged 30 to 39 in good health and CMV-seronegative. The chain links TRBV28 to TRBJ2-3, with 9 bases fitting TRBD1. Sequencing was carried out using PBMCs. CDR3 region: CASSTTGQGADTQYF. The CDR3, as DNA: TGTGCCAGCAGTACAACGGGACAGGGCGCAGATACGCAGTATTTT.